This TCR beta chain appears in the sequencing data of a study of T cells in Graves' hyperthyroidism and ophthalmopathy. In the study overall: The blood sample was taken at first diagnosis, before treatment began. Study-level points and caveats: A 13 V-J model separated ophthalmopathy from stable hyperthyroidism.

Amplification yielded TCR beta CDR3 regions, with RNA transcripts as the source. First-round RT-PCR targeting the TCR CDR3 was performed with the HTBI primer set. TCRdb re-called the multiplex PCR reads through MiXCR, storing one row per CDR3 protein. Of about 640,000 distinct CDR3 sequences detected, 20% to 25% appear once; the ten largest clones hold over 30%. Germline CDR1 MNHEY, CDR2 SVGAGI. V lost 0 bases and J 1 base, leaving 10 bases between the germline ends. This CDR3 spans 15 amino acids. Patients affected by ophthalmopathy presented a Clinical Activity Score of at least 3, a NOSPECS grade of at least 4, and disease duration below 3 months. There are a few counts of this clonotype. The antigen is undetermined.

Sequencing was done on a sample of blood. The source is a man aged 25 to 40 with Graves' ophthalmopathy. This chain links TRBV6-5 with TRBJ2-7; D gene uncertain. The CDR3 reads CASSYSIAGSYEQYF. The CDR3 bases are TGTGCCAGCAGTTACTCGATCGCCGGATCCTACGAGCAGTACTTC.